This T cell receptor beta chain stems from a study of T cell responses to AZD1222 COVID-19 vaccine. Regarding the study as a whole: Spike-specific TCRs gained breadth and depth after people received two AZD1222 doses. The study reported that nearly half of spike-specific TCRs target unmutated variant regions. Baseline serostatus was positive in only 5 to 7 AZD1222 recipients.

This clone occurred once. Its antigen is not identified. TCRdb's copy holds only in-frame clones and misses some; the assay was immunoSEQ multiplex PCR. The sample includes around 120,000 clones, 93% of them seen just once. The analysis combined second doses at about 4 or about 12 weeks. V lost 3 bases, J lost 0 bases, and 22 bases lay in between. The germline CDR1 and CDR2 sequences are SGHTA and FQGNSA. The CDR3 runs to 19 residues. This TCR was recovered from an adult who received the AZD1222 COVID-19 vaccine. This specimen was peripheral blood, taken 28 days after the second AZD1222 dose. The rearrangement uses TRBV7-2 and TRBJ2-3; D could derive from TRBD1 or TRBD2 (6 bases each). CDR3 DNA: TGTGCCAGCAGCTTTAGAGGAACGGGGGCCCAATCTAGCACAGATACGCAGTATTTT. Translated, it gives CASSFRGTGAQSSTDTQYF.